This T cell receptor beta chain appears in the sequencing data of a study of shared clonotypes between healthy human individuals. General study points: An effect of sequencing depth on clonotype sharing among donors was expected. The study drew on few donors, limiting represented genetic and exposure-history diversity.

Healthy HIV-negative adults with no recent acute infections or vaccinations were recruited as donors. Assay used: immunoSEQ multiplex PCR; TCRdb lists only in-frame clones, some missing. The sample consists of about 520,000 clones, 60% to 80% of them appearing once. Germline-derived CDR1 and CDR2 are MNHNS and SASEGT. With 1 base clipped from V and 4 bases from J, the junction kept 3 bases outside the gene matches. CDR3 length: 15 amino acids. In the case of this clone: Its specificity is unknown.

This chain connects TRBV6-1 to TRBJ2-2; 7 bases match TRBD1. The source material was PBMCs. This TCR was recovered from a middle-aged woman in good health. Some clones in this sample may be carry-over from other donors' samples. In nucleotides, the CDR3 is TGTGCCAGCAGTGAAGGTGGGACAGCCACCGGGGAGCTGTTTTTT. This encodes CASSEGGTATGELFF.